The 28 T cell receptor beta chains in this list originate from one sample, sequenced in a study of cytomegalovirus exposure and HLA in healthy donors. PCR was performed using 60 Vbeta and 13 Jbeta primers. Profiled with immunoSEQ multiplex PCR; TCRdb holds only in-frame clones, not every one. The sample table includes tens of thousands of clones. Sequencing used PBMCs. These receptors were obtained from a woman aged 55-70 years in good health and CMV-seronegative.

The chain recombines TRBV7-2 with TRBJ1-1; TRBD1 aligns across 7 bases. This CDR3 contains 14 residues. Germline lookup yields CDR1 SGHTA and CDR2 FQGNSA. Trimming cost V 5 bases and J 5 bases; bases outside gene matches: 8. In DNA, the CDR3 is TGTGCCAGCAGCACCAGACAGGGAAGGACTGAAGCTTTCTTT. Amino acid sequence: CASSTRQGRTEAFF.

The chain employs TRBV5-6 and TRBJ2-1; 7 bases agree with TRBD1. The J segment lost 6 bases and the V segment lost 5 bases, leaving 11 bases of the junction unmatched. Germline V CDR1 and CDR2: SGHDT, YYEEEE. The CDR3 consists of 15 residues. CDR3 in amino acids: CASSPGTENRNEQFF. The CDR3 DNA is TGTGCCAGCAGTCCCGGGACAGAGAACCGCAATGAGCAGTTCTTC.

CDR3 sequence (DNA): TGTGCCAGCAGTGAACTCCTTCGCGCTGAAGCTTTCTTT. Amino acids: CASSELLRAEAFF. The V and J genes are TRBV2 and TRBJ1-1; no clear D. CDR3 length equals 13 residues. Germline lookup yields CDR1 SNHLY and CDR2 FYNNEI. V shed 2 bases and J shed 6 bases, with 10 bases lying between them.

The chain combines TRBV28 with TRBJ2-2; 8 bases line up with TRBD1. Germline CDR1 and CDR2: MDHEN and SYDVKM. The length of the CDR3 is 14 residues. After removal of 8 bases from V and 2 bases from J, the junction contained 4 bases not matched to a gene. CDR3 region: CASYQGANTGELFF. CDR3 nucleotide sequence: TGTGCCAGCTACCAGGGGGCCAACACCGGGGAGCTGTTTTTT.

The chain joins TRBV13 to TRBJ1-4; 9 nucleotides line up with TRBD1. Germline assignment: CDR1 PRHDT and CDR2 FYEKMQ (reference sequence). The junction had 11 bases not matched to a gene; V was cut back by 1 base and J by 8 bases. The CDR3 contains 17 residues. DNA of the CDR3: TGTGCCAGCAGCTTAGCGGGACAGGGATTAAAGAAGGAAAAACTGTTTTTT. Its translation is CASSLAGQGLKKEKLFF.

The chain is built from TRBV27 and TRBJ2-5, with D possibly TRBD1 on 6 matching bases. V was trimmed by 8 bases and J by 4 bases, leaving 32 bases between them. CDR3 size: 19 residues. Germline CDR1 reads MNHEY; CDR2 reads SMNVEV (reference sequence). CDR3 in DNA: TGTGCCAGCCCAGGATTCCCCGGCAAGGATGTACAGGGCCCAGAGACCCAGTACTTC. Residues: CASPGFPGKDVQGPETQYF.

The chain employs TRBV29-1 and TRBJ1-4; 7 bases align to TRBD1. This CDR3 is 14 amino acids long. V lost 4 bases to trimming and J lost 4 bases; unmatched junction nucleotides: 6. Germline assignment: CDR1 SQVTM and CDR2 ANQGSEA. The CDR3 spells CSVADGTDNEKLFF. As DNA, the CDR3 is TGCAGCGTTGCGGACGGGACAGATAATGAAAAACTGTTTTTT. Variable domain in full (rest from reference TRBV29-1 and TRBJ1-4): SAVISQKPSRDICQRGTSLTIQCQVDSQVTMMFWYRQQPGQSLTLIATANQGSEATYESGFVIDKFPISRPNLTFSTLTVSNMSPEDSSIYLCSVADGTDNEKLFFGSGTQLSVL.

The chain has TRBV7-8 and TRBJ2-5; 10 positions match TRBD1. Germline lookup yields CDR1 SGHVS and CDR2 FQNEAQ. This CDR3 is built from 17 residues. Trimming removed 5 bases from V and 1 base from J; junction bases left unmatched: 10. CDR3 sequence reads: CASSTGQGILIQETQYF. CDR3 nucleotide sequence: TGTGCCAGCAGCACGGGACAGGGGATCCTGATCCAAGAGACCCAGTACTTC.

V usage is TRBV6-1 and J usage is TRBJ2-7; 7 bases agree with TRBD1. V shed 6 bases, J shed 6 bases, and the junction held 5 bases outside the gene matches. Germline-derived CDR1 and CDR2 are MNHNS and SASEGT. This CDR3 has 12 amino acids. The CDR3 spells CASSKDRVEQYF. As DNA, the CDR3 is TGTGCCAGCAGCAAAGACAGGGTCGAGCAGTACTTC.

The rearrangement uses TRBV12-5 and TRBJ2-7; D call uncertain. CDR3 length equals 15 residues. V was pared by 4 bases and J by 2 bases, with 15 bases between. The germline CDR1 and CDR2 sequences are LGHNT and FRNRAP. CDR3 sequence reads: CASGSDPGSPYEQYF. CDR3 nucleotide sequence: TGTGCTAGTGGTTCAGACCCGGGTTCCCCCTACGAGCAGTACTTC.

V gene TRBV2 combines with J gene TRBJ1-1; TRBD1 might be the D (5 bases). V lost 7 bases to trimming and J lost 4 bases, with 10 bases between them. Per the germline V gene, CDR1 is SNHLY and CDR2 is FYNNEI. CDR3 length: 12 residues. CDR3 sequence (DNA): TGTGCCAGCAACGGGGGGACCACTGAAGCTTTCTTT. It encodes CASNGGTTEAFF.

The chain joins TRBV18 to TRBJ2-5; TRBD2 matches at 12 bases. Judging by the DNA end, TRBJ2-7 fits better; the J call may be wrong. The germline CDR1 and CDR2 sequences are KGHSH and LQKENI. The CDR3 contains 18 residues. The chain's CDR3 is CASSPASGRVNGAYEQYF. As DNA, the CDR3 is TGTGCCAGCTCACCAGCTAGCGGGAGGGTAAATGGGGCCTACGAGCAGTACTTC.

V gene TRBV19 combines with J gene TRBJ2-7; perhaps TRBD2 as D (5 bases). The germline V gene encodes CDR1 LNHDA and CDR2 SQIVND (reference sequence). The V end was cut by 7 bases, the J end by 7 bases, with 23 bases between. This CDR3 has 15 residues. CDR3 in DNA: TGTGCCAGTAAGGGTTCCAGCGGACTGGGCTGGGAGCAGTACTTC. Translating gives CASKGSSGLGWEQYF.

The chain combines TRBV4-3 with TRBJ2-2; 10 bases map to TRBD2. The CDR3 is 18 amino acids. Trimming took 0 bases from V and 0 from J; bases not matched to a gene: 4. Germline V lookup: CDR1 LGHNA, CDR2 YSLEER. CDR3 sequence: CASSQDLAGVPNTGELFF. For the CDR3, the DNA is TGCGCCAGCAGCCAAGACCTAGCGGGAGTGCCGAACACCGGGGAGCTGTTTTTT.

The chain links TRBV19 to TRBJ1-5; no clear D. Germline V gene sequence: CDR1 LNHDA, CDR2 SQIVND (reference sequence). This CDR3 is 15 amino acids long. Trimming stripped 5 bases from V and 11 bases from J, with 22 bases between. Written as DNA, the CDR3 is TGTGCCAGTAGTGAGTCTGGGAGGCTGAATTTTGCCCAGCATTTT. Its translation is CASSESGRLNFAQHF.

The V and J genes are TRBV7-9 and TRBJ2-2, with D maybe TRBD1 (6 bases). Trimming left V 5 bases short and J 2 bases short, with 9 bases between. Per the germline V gene, CDR1 is SEHNR and CDR2 is FQNEAQ (reference sequence). The CDR3 loop spans 14 amino acids. The CDR3 nucleotides are TGTGCCAGCAGCCCAGGGGTTAACACCGGGGAGCTGTTTTTT. Amino acids: CASSPGVNTGELFF.

V usage is TRBV2 and J usage is TRBJ1-1; D uncertain. The germline CDR1 and CDR2 sequences are SNHLY and FYNNEI. CDR3 length: 15 amino acids. Trimming cost V 6 bases and J 5 bases, with 19 bases left between them. This CDR3 is CASRRNDGSWTEAFF. Written as DNA, the CDR3 is TGTGCCAGCAGAAGAAACGATGGCTCCTGGACTGAAGCTTTCTTT. Combining the CDR3 with reference TRBV2 and TRBJ1-1 gives the whole variable domain EPEVTQTPSHQVTQMGQEVILRCVPISNHLYFYWYRQILGQKVEFLVSFYNNEISEKSEIFDDQFSVERPDGSNFTLKIRSTKLEDSAMYFCASRRNDGSWTEAFFGQGTRLTVV.

The genes are TRBV4-1 and TRBJ2-7; D gene ambiguous. The CDR3 extends over 15 amino acids. Looked up from germline, CDR1 is MGHRA and CDR2 is YSYEKL. V lost 1 base, J lost 5 bases, and 15 bases lay in between. This CDR3 reads CASSQGGSPADEQYF. The DNA for the CDR3 is TGCGCCAGCAGCCAAGGTGGGTCTCCGGCGGACGAGCAGTACTTC.

The chain joins TRBV27 to TRBJ2-1, with D hard to call. Germline V gene data show CDR1 as MNHEY and CDR2 as SMNVEV (reference sequence). V gave up 2 bases and J gave up 2 bases, with 7 bases separating them. The CDR3 runs to 14 residues. CDR3 in amino acids: CASSLARAYNEQFF. Written as DNA, the CDR3 is TGTGCCAGCAGTTTAGCGCGTGCCTACAATGAGCAGTTCTTC.

The genes are TRBV5-1 and TRBJ1-5; D gene ambiguous. Germline V gives CDR1 SGHRS, CDR2 YFSETQ. This CDR3 contains 14 residues. Deletions cut 0 bases from V and 4 bases from J, with 8 bases between. The CDR3 region has the DNA TGCGCCAGCAGCTTGGATTCGGGAAATCAGCCCCAGCATTTT. This translates into CASSLDSGNQPQHF. The whole variable domain, filled in from reference TRBV5-1 and TRBJ1-5, reads KAGVTQTPRYLIKTRGQQVTLSCSPISGHRSVSWYQQTPGQGLQFLFEYFSETQRNKGNFPGRFSGRQFSNSRSEMNVSTLELGDSALYLCASSLDSGNQPQHFGDGTRLSIL.

The V gene is TRBV2, the J gene TRBJ2-5; tentative D call: TRBD2 (5 bases). V was pared by 0 bases and J by 4 bases, with 12 bases between. Germline assignment: CDR1 SNHLY and CDR2 FYNNEI. The CDR3 is 15 amino acids. CDR3 residues: CASSEAASRPETQYF. CDR3 DNA: TGTGCCAGCAGTGAAGCGGCTAGCCGTCCAGAGACCCAGTACTTC.

The chain combines TRBV29-1 with TRBJ2-1; 11 positions match TRBD2. Per the germline V gene, CDR1 is SQVTM and CDR2 is ANQGSEA. The CDR3 runs 13 residues. After removal of 7 bases from V and 4 bases from J, the junction contained 3 bases not matched to a gene. The CDR3 loop reads CSGLAGIYNEQFF. The CDR3 coding sequence is TGCAGCGGACTAGCGGGAATTTACAATGAGCAGTTCTTC.

V is TRBV27 and J is TRBJ1-4; 8 bases are a match to TRBD1. J lost 5 bases, V lost 4 bases, and 3 bases had no gene match. From germline, CDR1 is MNHEY and CDR2 SMNVEV (reference sequence). The CDR3 spans 14 residues. CDR3 protein: CASSSRDRNEKLFF. Here the CDR3 DNA reads TGTGCCAGCAGTTCAAGGGACAGGAATGAAAAACTGTTTTTT.

The chain couples TRBV19 to TRBJ1-5; tentatively, D is TRBD1 (5 bases). Deletions cut 3 bases from V and 4 bases from J, with 16 bases between. Germline lookup yields CDR1 LNHDA and CDR2 SQIVND (reference sequence). The CDR3 length is 16 residues. CDR3 nucleotide sequence: TGTGCCAGTAGTATTTCCAGGGTCGGAGTTAATCAGCCCCAGCATTTT. Residues: CASSISRVGVNQPQHF.

V is TRBV28 and J is TRBJ2-1; possible D gene TRBD2, 7 bases. The germline V gene has CDR1 MDHEN and CDR2 SYDVKM. This CDR3 is 16 amino acids long. The V end was cut by 0 bases, the J end by 1 base, with 10 bases between. The CDR3 bases are TGTGCCAGCAGTTTATGGGCGGGGGCTTCCTACAATGAGCAGTTCTTC. This sequence encodes CASSLWAGASYNEQFF.

This rearrangement joins TRBV11-2 to TRBJ2-3, with TRBD2 matching over 11 bases. Trimming cost V 5 bases and J 4 bases; bases outside gene matches: 11. Germline V gene data show CDR1 as SGHAT and CDR2 as FQNNGV. This CDR3 is 17 amino acids long. In DNA, the CDR3 is TGTGCCAGCAGCCTACGTATAGCGGGAGGGCGCCCAGATACGCAGTATTTT. This codes for CASSLRIAGGRPDTQYF.

The V call is TRBV19, the J call TRBJ2-7, with 10 bases lining up with TRBD1. The germline V gene has CDR1 LNHDA and CDR2 SQIVND (reference sequence). CDR3 size: 15 residues. Trimming removed 6 bases from V and 2 bases from J; junction bases left unmatched: 7. The CDR3 region has the DNA TGTGCCAGTAGCAGATGGACAGGGGGTACCTACGAGCAGTACTTC. Its protein product is CASSRWTGGTYEQYF.

The chain recombines TRBV28 with TRBJ1-4; D may be TRBD1 (5 bases). The CDR3 sequence is 14 residues long. Trimming left V 1 base short and J 5 bases short, with 8 bases between. Germline V gene data show CDR1 as MDHEN and CDR2 as SYDVKM. CDR3 sequence (DNA): TGTGCCAGCAGTTTATTTGCAGGGAATGAAAAACTGTTTTTT. The encoded protein is CASSLFAGNEKLFF.